Listed below are T cell receptor beta chains from one sample, sequenced in a study of OX40 agonist ivuxolimab in advanced cancers. Clones were read by immunoSEQ multiplex PCR, and TCRdb kept only the in-frame ones, dropping some. The profile shows around 76,000 clones, roughly 94% of them singletons. The sample in question was CD4+ or CD8+ T cells sorted from blood, obtained in a trial of the OX40 agonist ivuxolimab. Every receptor here comes from an adult with an advanced solid tumor such as melanoma, head and neck, liver or kidney cancer. The CDR3 runs from the conserved cysteine through the conserved F or W. A D gene is named only where the DNA matches it firmly. Expanded clones are given a class, and other clones once, few, many or no size at all.

CDR3 protein,CDR3 DNA,D gene,clone size,J gene,V gene
CASSFIWQGVSGNTIYF,TGTGCCAGCAGCTTTATATGGCAGGGAGTCTCTGGAAACACCATATATTTT,-,many,TRBJ1-3,TRBV7-9
CASSLANLGDTEAFF,TGTGCCAGCAGCTTAGCGAACCTTGGGGACACTGAAGCTTTCTTT,-,-,TRBJ1-1,TRBV7-6
CASSLAAGDPNTEAFF,TGTGCCAGCAGTTTGGCTGCTGGCGACCCGAACACTGAAGCTTTCTTT,-,-,TRBJ1-1,TRBV28
CASSGDPFGRVNTEAFF,TGTGCCAGCAGTGGGGACCCGTTTGGCAGGGTGAACACTGAAGCTTTCTTT,-,-,TRBJ1-1,TRBV6-1
CASGNPPNEQFF,TGTGCCAGCGGGAATCCTCCGAATGAGCAGTTCTTC,-,-,TRBJ2-1,TRBV27
CASSQDWGLNTGELFF,TGCGCCAGCAGCCAAGATTGGGGACTAAACACCGGGGAGCTGTTTTTT,TRBD2,-,TRBJ2-2,TRBV4-3
CAWASGVTNEKLFF,TGTGCCTGGGCCTCAGGGGTAACTAATGAAAAACTGTTTTTT,-,once,TRBJ1-4,TRBV30
CASSLEGSTEAFF,TGTGCCAGCAGCTTAGAGGGCAGCACTGAAGCTTTCTTT,-,once,TRBJ1-1,TRBV7-2
CASSLGGIEQYF,TGTGCCAGCAGCTTAGGTGGGATCGAGCAGTACTTC,-,-,TRBJ2-7,TRBV7-2
CAIRVPSYEQYF,TGTGCCATCAGGGTACCCTCCTACGAGCAGTACTTC,-,-,TRBJ2-7,TRBV10-3